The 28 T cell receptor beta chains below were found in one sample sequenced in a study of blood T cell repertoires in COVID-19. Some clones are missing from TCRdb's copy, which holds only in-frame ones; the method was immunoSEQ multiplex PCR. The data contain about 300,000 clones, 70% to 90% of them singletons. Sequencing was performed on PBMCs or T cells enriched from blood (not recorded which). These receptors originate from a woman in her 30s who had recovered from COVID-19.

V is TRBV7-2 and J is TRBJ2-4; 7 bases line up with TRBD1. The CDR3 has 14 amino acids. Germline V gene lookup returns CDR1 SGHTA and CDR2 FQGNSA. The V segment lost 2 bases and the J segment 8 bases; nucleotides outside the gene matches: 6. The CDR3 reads CASSLYDRADIQYF. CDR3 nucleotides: TGTGCCAGCAGCTTATACGACAGGGCGGACATTCAGTACTTC.

This CDR3 reads CASSRPGDSYNSPLHF. As DNA, the CDR3 is TGTGCCAGCAGCCGTCCAGGGGATTCCTATAATTCACCCCTCCACTTT. The chain employs TRBV25-1 and TRBJ1-6; weak D call: TRBD1 (6 bases). This CDR3 is 16 amino acids long. CDR1 is MGHDK and CDR2 is SYGVNS in the germline V gene. V was cut by 6 bases and J by 1 base, with 13 bases left in between.

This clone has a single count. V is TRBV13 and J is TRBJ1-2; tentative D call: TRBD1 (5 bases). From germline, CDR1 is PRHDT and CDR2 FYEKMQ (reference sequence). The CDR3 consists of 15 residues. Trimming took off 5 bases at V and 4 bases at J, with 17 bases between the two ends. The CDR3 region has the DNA TGTGCCAGCAGCCCCGGGGGGAGGGCTGGCTATGGCTACACCTTC. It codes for CASSPGGRAGYGYTF.

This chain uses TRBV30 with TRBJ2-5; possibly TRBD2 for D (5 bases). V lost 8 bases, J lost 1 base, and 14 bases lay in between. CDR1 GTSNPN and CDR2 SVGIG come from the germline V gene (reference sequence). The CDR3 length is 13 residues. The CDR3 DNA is TGTGCCGTCCGGACTGAATCCCAAGAGACCCAGTACTTC. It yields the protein CAVRTESQETQYF.

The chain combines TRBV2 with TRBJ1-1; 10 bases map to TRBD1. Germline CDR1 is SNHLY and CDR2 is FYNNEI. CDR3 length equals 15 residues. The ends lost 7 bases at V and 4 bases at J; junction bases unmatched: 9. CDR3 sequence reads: CASKGTGVSGTEAFF. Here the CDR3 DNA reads TGTGCCAGCAAGGGGACAGGGGTTTCAGGCACTGAAGCTTTCTTT.

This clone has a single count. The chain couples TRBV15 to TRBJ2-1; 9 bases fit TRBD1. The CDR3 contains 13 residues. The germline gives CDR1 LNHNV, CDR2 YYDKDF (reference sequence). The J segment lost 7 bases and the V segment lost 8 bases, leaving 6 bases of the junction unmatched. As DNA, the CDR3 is TGTGCCACCGCACAGGGGGCAGGTAATGAGCAGTTCTTC. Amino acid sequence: CATAQGAGNEQFF. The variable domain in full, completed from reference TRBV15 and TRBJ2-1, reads DAMVIQNPRYQVTQFGKPVTLSCSQTLNHNVMYWYQQKSSQAPKLLFHYYDKDFNNEADTPDNFQSRRPNTSFCFLDIRSPGLGDTAMYLCATAQGAGNEQFFGPGTRLTVL.

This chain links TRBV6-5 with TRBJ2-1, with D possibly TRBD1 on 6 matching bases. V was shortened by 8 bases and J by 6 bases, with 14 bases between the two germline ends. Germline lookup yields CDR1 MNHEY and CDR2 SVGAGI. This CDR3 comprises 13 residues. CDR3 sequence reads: CASGGRVVNEQFF. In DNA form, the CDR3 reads TGTGCCAGCGGGGGCAGGGTGGTCAATGAGCAGTTCTTC.

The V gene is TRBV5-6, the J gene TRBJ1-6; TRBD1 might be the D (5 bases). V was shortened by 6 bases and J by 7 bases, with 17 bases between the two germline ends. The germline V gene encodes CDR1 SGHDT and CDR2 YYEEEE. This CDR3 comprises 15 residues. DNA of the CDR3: TGTGCCAGCACCAGACCAGGGCGGTTGAATTCACCCCTCCACTTT. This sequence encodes CASTRPGRLNSPLHF.

The DNA of the CDR3 is TGCAGCGCCACCTCCTCACAGGGAACAGATACGCAGTATTTT. Encoded protein: CSATSSQGTDTQYF. The rearrangement links TRBV29-1 to TRBJ2-3; possible D gene TRBD1, 6 bases. Germline V gene lookup returns CDR1 SQVTM and CDR2 ANQGSEA. Trimming shortened V by 7 bases and J by 3 bases, and 17 bases separated the two germline ends. CDR3 size: 14 residues.

In nucleotides, the CDR3 is TGTGCCAGCAGCTCGCCGAGGCAGGGAAGTTCCTACAATGAGCAGTTCTTC. Translated, it gives CASSSPRQGSSYNEQFF. This chain links TRBV7-8 with TRBJ2-1; D perhaps matches TRBD1 (5 bases). Trimming took 4 bases from V and 1 from J, leaving 17 bases between them. Germline CDR1 SGHVS, CDR2 FQNEAQ. CDR3 length: 17 residues.

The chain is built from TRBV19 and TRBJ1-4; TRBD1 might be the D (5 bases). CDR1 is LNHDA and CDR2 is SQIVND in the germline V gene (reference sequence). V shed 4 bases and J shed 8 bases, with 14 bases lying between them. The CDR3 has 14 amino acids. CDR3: CASSTWDGGEKLFF. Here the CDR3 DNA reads TGTGCCAGTAGTACCTGGGACGGGGGAGAAAAACTGTTTTTT. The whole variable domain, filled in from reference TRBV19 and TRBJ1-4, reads DGGITQSPKYLFRKEGQNVTLSCEQNLNHDAMYWYRQDPGQGLRLIYYSQIVNDFQKGDIAEGYSVSREKKESFPLTVTSAQKNPTAFYLCASSTWDGGEKLFFGSGTQLSVL.

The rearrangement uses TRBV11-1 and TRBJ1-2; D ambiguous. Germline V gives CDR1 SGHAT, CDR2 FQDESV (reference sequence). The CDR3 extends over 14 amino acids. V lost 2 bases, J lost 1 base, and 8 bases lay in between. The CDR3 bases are TGTGCCAGCAGCTTAACAGAGAGTAACTATGGCTACACCTTC. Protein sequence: CASSLTESNYGYTF.

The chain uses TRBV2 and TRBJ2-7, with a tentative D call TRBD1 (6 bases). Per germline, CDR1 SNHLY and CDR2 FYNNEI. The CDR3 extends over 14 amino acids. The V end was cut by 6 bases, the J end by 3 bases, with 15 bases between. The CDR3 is CASRAGTTNYEQYF. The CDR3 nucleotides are TGTGCCAGCAGGGCCGGGACAACTAACTACGAGCAGTACTTC.

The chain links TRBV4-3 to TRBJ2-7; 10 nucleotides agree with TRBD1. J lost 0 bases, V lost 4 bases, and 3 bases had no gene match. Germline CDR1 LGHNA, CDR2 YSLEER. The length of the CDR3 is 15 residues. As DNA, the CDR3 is TGCGCCAGCAGCCGTCGGACAGGGGGCTCCTACGAGCAGTACTTC. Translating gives CASSRRTGGSYEQYF.

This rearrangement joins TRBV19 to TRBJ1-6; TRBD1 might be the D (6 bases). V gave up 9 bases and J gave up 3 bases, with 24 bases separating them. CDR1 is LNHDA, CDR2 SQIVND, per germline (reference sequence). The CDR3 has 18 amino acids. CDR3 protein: CASGGGRRSGFYNSPLHF. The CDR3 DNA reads TGTGCCAGCGGCGGGGGGCGCCGTTCGGGATTCTATAATTCACCCCTCCACTTT.

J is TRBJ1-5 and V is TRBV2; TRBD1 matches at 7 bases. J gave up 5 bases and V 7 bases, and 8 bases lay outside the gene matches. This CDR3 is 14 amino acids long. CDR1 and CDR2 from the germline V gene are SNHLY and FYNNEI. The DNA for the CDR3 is TGTGCCAGCACCCGAGGGGGCGGATATCAGCCCCAGCATTTT. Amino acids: CASTRGGGYQPQHF. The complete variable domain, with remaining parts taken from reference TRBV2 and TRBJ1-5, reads EPEVTQTPSHQVTQMGQEVILRCVPISNHLYFYWYRQILGQKVEFLVSFYNNEISEKSEIFDDQFSVERPDGSNFTLKIRSTKLEDSAMYFCASTRGGGYQPQHFGDGTRLSIL.

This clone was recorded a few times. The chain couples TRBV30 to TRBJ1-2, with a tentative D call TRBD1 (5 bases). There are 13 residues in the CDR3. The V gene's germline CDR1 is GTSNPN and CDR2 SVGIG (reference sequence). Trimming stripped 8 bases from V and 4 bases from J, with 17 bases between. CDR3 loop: CATSGRGIYGYTF. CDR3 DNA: TGTGCCACCTCGGGACGGGGGATCTATGGCTACACCTTC.

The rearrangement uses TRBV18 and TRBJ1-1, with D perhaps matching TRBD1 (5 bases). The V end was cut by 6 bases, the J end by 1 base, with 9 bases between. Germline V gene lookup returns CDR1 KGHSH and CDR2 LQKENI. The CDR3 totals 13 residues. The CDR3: CASSQGRNTEAFF. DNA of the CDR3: TGTGCCAGCTCGCAGGGTCGGAACACTGAAGCTTTCTTT.

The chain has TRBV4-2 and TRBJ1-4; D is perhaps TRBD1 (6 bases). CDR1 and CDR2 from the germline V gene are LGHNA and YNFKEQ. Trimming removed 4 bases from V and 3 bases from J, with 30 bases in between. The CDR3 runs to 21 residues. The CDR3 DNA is TGTGCCAGCAGCCTAAACGGACAGAAGCGGTTGGGGAGAGTCTCTAATGAAAAACTGTTTTTT. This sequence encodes CASSLNGQKRLGRVSNEKLFF.

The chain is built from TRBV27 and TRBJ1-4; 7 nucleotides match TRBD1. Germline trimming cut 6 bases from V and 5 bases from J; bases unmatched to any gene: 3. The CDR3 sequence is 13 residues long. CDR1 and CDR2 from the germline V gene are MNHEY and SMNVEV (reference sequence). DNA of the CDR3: TGTGCCAGCAGGGGACAGAGAAATGAAAAACTGTTTTTT. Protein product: CASRGQRNEKLFF. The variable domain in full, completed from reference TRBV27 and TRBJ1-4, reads EAQVTQNPRYLITVTGKKLTVTCSQNMNHEYMSWYRQDPGLGLRQIYYSMNVEVTDKGDVPEGYKVSRKEKRNFPLILESPSPNQTSLYFCASRGQRNEKLFFGSGTQLSVL.

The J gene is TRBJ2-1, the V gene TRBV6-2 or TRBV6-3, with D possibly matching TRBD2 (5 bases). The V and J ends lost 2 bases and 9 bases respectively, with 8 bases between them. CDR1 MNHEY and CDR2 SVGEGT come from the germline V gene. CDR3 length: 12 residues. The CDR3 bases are TGTGCCAGCAGTTACCCGGGGAGTGAGCAGTTCTTC. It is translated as CASSYPGSEQFF.

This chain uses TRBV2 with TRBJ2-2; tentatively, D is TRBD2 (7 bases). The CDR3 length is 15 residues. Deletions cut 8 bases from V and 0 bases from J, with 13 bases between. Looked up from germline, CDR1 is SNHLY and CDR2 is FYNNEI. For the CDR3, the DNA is TGTGCCAGCTCCGGGGGGCGAGCGAACACCGGGGAGCTGTTTTTT. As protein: CASSGGRANTGELFF.

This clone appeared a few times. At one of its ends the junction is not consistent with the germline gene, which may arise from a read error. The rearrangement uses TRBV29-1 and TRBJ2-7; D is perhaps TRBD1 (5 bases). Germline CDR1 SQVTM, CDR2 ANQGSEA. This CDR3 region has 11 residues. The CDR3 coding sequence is TGCAGCGTTGAGGACACCTCCGGACGGGACTTC. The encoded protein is CSVEDTSGRDF.

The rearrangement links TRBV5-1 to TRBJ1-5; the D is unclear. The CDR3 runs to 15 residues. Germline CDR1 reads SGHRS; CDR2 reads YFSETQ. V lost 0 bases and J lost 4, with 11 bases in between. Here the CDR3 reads CASSLGEGWNQPQHF. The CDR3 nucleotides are TGCGCCAGCAGCTTGGGGGAGGGCTGGAATCAGCCCCAGCATTTT.

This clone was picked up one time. In DNA form, the CDR3 reads TGTGCCAGCAGCGAAGACAGGGGGCTCACTGAAGCTTTCTTT. Its protein is CASSEDRGLTEAFF. The chain joins TRBV9 to TRBJ1-1; TRBD1 matches 10 bases. This CDR3 is 14 amino acids long. Germline loops: CDR1 SGDLS, CDR2 YYNGEE. V gave up 3 bases and J gave up 4 bases; unmatched junction bases: 3.

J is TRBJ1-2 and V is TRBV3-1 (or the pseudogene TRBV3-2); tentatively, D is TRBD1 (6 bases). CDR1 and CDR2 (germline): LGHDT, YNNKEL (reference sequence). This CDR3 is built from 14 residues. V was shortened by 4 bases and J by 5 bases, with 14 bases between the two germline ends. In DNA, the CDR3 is TGTGCCAGCAGCCCGGGGGGGGGCTGGTATGGCTACACCTTC. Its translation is CASSPGGGWYGYTF.

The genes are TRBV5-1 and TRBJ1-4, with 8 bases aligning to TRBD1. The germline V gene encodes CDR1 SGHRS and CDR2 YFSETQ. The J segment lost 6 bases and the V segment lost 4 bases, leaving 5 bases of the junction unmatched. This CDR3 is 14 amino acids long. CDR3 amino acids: CASSRGQGDEKLFF. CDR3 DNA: TGCGCCAGCAGCCGAGGACAGGGAGATGAAAAACTGTTTTTT.

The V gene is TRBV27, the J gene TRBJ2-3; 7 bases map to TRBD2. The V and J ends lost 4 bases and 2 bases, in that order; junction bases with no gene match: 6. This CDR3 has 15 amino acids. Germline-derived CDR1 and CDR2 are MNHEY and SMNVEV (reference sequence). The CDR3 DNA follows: TGTGCCAGCAGTTATAGCGGGCGATTCACAGATACGCAGTATTTT. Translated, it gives CASSYSGRFTDTQYF.